The 21 T cell receptor beta chains below come from one sample, sequenced in a study of control samples from healthy donors and cancer patients. Data came from immunoSEQ multiplex PCR; TCRdb stores just in-frame clones and leaves some out. Counted here are about 88,000 clones, 85% to 95% occurring once; the ten biggest clones make up approximately 7.6%. The sample was blood. These receptors came from a man younger than 35 in good health.

This clone has only one observation. This chain joins TRBV7-2 and TRBJ1-5; no reliable D call. V was pared by 5 bases and J by 3 bases, with 11 bases between. CDR1 and CDR2 (germline): SGHTA, FQGNSA. The CDR3 is made up of 14 amino acids. CDR3 protein: CASSHPGVNQPQHF. In DNA form, the CDR3 reads TGTGCCAGCAGCCACCCGGGAGTCAATCAGCCCCAGCATTTT.

The chain combines TRBV6-4 with TRBJ2-1; D might be TRBD1 (6 bases). Trimming removed 2 bases from V and 7 bases from J, with 15 bases in between. Germline V lookup: CDR1 MRHNA, CDR2 SNTAGT. The CDR3 consists of 15 residues. CDR3 DNA: TGTGCCAGCAGTGACCCGGCAGGGGTAGGGAATGAGCAGTTCTTC. This encodes CASSDPAGVGNEQFF.

Only one count was recorded for this clone. The rearrangement uses TRBV5-5 and TRBJ2-7, with 9 nucleotides matching TRBD2. Germline values: CDR1 SGHKS, CDR2 YYEKEE (reference sequence). The CDR3 covers 15 residues. Trimming at V came to 4 bases and at J to 3 bases, leaving 8 bases not matched to a gene. The DNA of the CDR3 is TGTGCCAGCAGCAATCTAGCGGGGACCTACTACGAGCAGTACTTC. Protein sequence: CASSNLAGTYYEQYF.

The V call is TRBV7-2, the J call TRBJ1-1; D uncertain. Per germline, CDR1 SGHTA and CDR2 FQGNSA. V lost 1 base and J lost 6, with 15 bases in between. The CDR3 runs 15 residues. Here the CDR3 DNA reads TGTGCCAGCAGCTTAGAGGGAATTTTAGGGTCTGAAGCTTTCTTT. Protein sequence: CASSLEGILGSEAFF. Supplemented by reference TRBV7-2 and TRBJ1-1, the full variable domain reads GAGVSQSPSNKVTEKGKDVELRCDPISGHTALYWYRQSLGQGLEFLIYFQGNSAPDKSGLPSDRFSAERTGGSVSTLTIQRTQQEDSAVYLCASSLEGILGSEAFFGQGTRLTVV.

The J gene is TRBJ2-2, the V gene TRBV6-6, with 12 bases lining up with TRBD2. Germline-derived CDR1 and CDR2 are MNHNY and SVGAGI (reference sequence). The CDR3 totals 17 residues. V shed 5 bases, J shed 3 bases, and the junction held 7 bases outside the gene matches. DNA for the CDR3: TGTGCCAGCAGTCGACTAGCGGGAGTGGGAGACACCGGGGAGCTGTTTTTT. It specifies CASSRLAGVGDTGELFF.

The V call is TRBV2, the J call TRBJ1-2; D gene ambiguous. This CDR3 region has 15 residues. CDR1 and CDR2 (germline): SNHLY, FYNNEI. Deletions cut 4 bases from V and 7 bases from J, with 19 bases between. Here the CDR3 DNA reads TGTGCCAGCAGTGCCTTCGAACTTAAGGGTGGTGGCTACACCTTC. Translating it yields CASSAFELKGGGYTF.

As for this clone: In the same sample, other DNA sequences code for this CDR3. The chain employs TRBV6-6 and TRBJ1-5; 7 nucleotides line up with TRBD1. The CDR3 spans 15 residues. The V and J ends lost 3 bases and 5 bases, in that order; junction bases with no gene match: 7. CDR1 is MNHNY and CDR2 is SVGAGI in the germline V gene (reference sequence). The CDR3, as DNA: TGTGCCAGCAGTTATTGGGACAGAGGTGATCAGCCCCAGCATTTT. It encodes CASSYWDRGDQPQHF.

The V call is TRBV7-2, the J call TRBJ1-3, with a weak D call TRBD1 (6 bases). Trimming took 4 bases from V and 4 from J, leaving 14 bases between them. This CDR3 region has 15 residues. Germline lookup yields CDR1 SGHTA and CDR2 FQGNSA. CDR3 nucleotides: TGTGCCAGCAGCTCACAGGGTTCCATCGGAAACACCATATATTTT. This encodes CASSSQGSIGNTIYF.

The chain links TRBV6-5 to TRBJ2-7; 7 bases are a match to TRBD1. After removal of 2 bases from V and 2 bases from J, the junction contained 6 bases not matched to a gene. This CDR3 contains 15 residues. Germline-derived CDR1 and CDR2 are MNHEY and SVGAGI. For the CDR3, the DNA is TGTGCCAGCAGTTACGCGCGACAGGGTGCCTACGAGCAGTACTTC. This translates into CASSYARQGAYEQYF.

The chain carries TRBV6-6 and TRBJ2-1, with a tentative D call TRBD2 (5 bases). This CDR3 region has 16 residues. CDR1 and CDR2 (germline): MNHNY, SVGAGI (reference sequence). The V gene lost 2 bases and the J gene lost 5 bases, with 16 bases spanning the gap. CDR3 coding DNA: TGTGCCAGCAGTTACCAACGGCCCCGAGGGAACAATGAGCAGTTCTTC. Protein: CASSYQRPRGNNEQFF.

This chain joins TRBV7-2 and TRBJ2-1; 7 bases line up with TRBD1. There are 15 residues in the CDR3. CDR1 and CDR2 (germline): SGHTA, FQGNSA. With V trimmed by 7 bases and J by 2 bases, 8 bases remained unmatched. CDR3 protein: CASILRGGAYNEQFF. The CDR3 DNA reads as TGTGCCAGCATCCTCAGAGGGGGCGCCTACAATGAGCAGTTCTTC.

This rearrangement joins TRBV11-2 to TRBJ1-4; possible D gene TRBD1, 5 bases. Germline lookup yields CDR1 SGHAT and CDR2 FQNNGV. The CDR3 is 17 amino acids. Trimming left V 0 bases short and J 5 bases short, with 16 bases between. In DNA form, the CDR3 reads TGTGCCAGCAGCTTAGAGGAACAGGTGGATTCCAATGAAAAACTGTTTTTT. This sequence encodes CASSLEEQVDSNEKLFF.

This chain uses TRBV28 with TRBJ2-3; 10 nucleotides agree with TRBD2. The CDR3 loop spans 16 amino acids. The V segment lost 5 bases and the J segment 2 bases; nucleotides outside the gene matches: 7. Germline CDR1 reads MDHEN; CDR2 reads SYDVKM. CDR3 DNA sequence: TGTGCCAGCAGTCCCCGAGCGGGAGGGGCCACAGATACGCAGTATTTT. Protein: CASSPRAGGATDTQYF.

This chain links TRBV19 with TRBJ1-6; D not certain. The germline CDR1 and CDR2 sequences are LNHDA and SQIVND (reference sequence). The CDR3 loop spans 14 amino acids. With 6 bases removed from V and 9 bases from J, the gap between germline ends came to 15 bases. The CDR3 DNA is TGTGCCAGTAGGCCCTTCCGGGAAAGTTCACCCCTCCACTTT. The encoded protein is CASRPFRESSPLHF.

The chain has TRBV6-6 and TRBJ1-1, with no clear D. The CDR3 covers 13 residues. Germline V gives CDR1 MNHNY, CDR2 SVGAGI (reference sequence). V was clipped by 0 bases and J by 4 bases, with 6 bases between them. The CDR3 DNA follows: TGTGCCAGCAGTTACTCGATGGGCACTGAAGCTTTCTTT. Its protein product is CASSYSMGTEAFF.

Notes on this clone: The identical CDR3 is also encoded by other nucleotide sequences in the sample. The chain carries TRBV6-5 and TRBJ1-5; D may be TRBD1 (5 bases). Per germline, CDR1 MNHEY and CDR2 SVGAGI. This CDR3 spans 13 amino acids. Trimming left V 6 bases short and J 7 bases short, with 13 bases between. CDR3 region: CASRQGPNQPQHF. The CDR3 DNA sequence: TGTGCCAGCAGGCAGGGCCCCAACCAGCCCCAGCATTTT.

CDR3 sequence: CASSFSDENTEAFF. The CDR3 DNA reads TGTGCCAGCAGCTTTAGTGATGAGAACACTGAAGCTTTCTTT. This sequence joins TRBV7-9 and TRBJ1-1; D uncertain. This CDR3 has 14 residues. Trimming stripped 3 bases from V and 1 base from J, with 9 bases between. Germline CDR1 reads SEHNR; CDR2 reads FQNEAQ (reference sequence).

The V call is TRBV2, the J call TRBJ2-1; D assignment may be TRBD1 or TRBD2 (5 bases each). Trimming took off 5 bases at V and 12 bases at J, with 20 bases between the two ends. The CDR3 is 14 amino acids. Germline V gene lookup returns CDR1 SNHLY and CDR2 FYNNEI. CDR3 nucleotides: TGTGCCAGCAGTCCACCAGGGACCGGTGAGGGGCAGTTCTTC. Protein sequence: CASSPPGTGEGQFF.

CDR3 protein: CASSLVASRGGQPQHF. The CDR3 nucleotides are TGTGCCAGCAGCTTAGTGGCCTCCAGGGGCGGGCAGCCCCAGCATTTT. This chain connects TRBV7-2 to TRBJ1-5, with a tentative D call TRBD1 (6 bases). CDR1 is SGHTA and CDR2 is FQGNSA in the germline V gene. The V end was cut by 1 base, the J end by 7 bases, with 17 bases between. The CDR3 spans 16 residues.

This clone was observed once. The chain links TRBV19 to TRBJ1-5; D remains unclear. V was clipped by 5 bases and J by 2 bases, with 10 bases between them. Germline CDR1 reads LNHDA; CDR2 reads SQIVND (reference sequence). CDR3 length equals 14 residues. CDR3 in amino acids: CASSWPGGNQPQHF. The DNA for the CDR3 is TGTGCCAGTAGTTGGCCGGGTGGCAATCAGCCCCAGCATTTT. Full variable domain (remainder filled in from reference TRBV19 and TRBJ1-5): DGGITQSPKYLFRKEGQNVTLSCEQNLNHDAMYWYRQDPGQGLRLIYYSQIVNDFQKGDIAEGYSVSREKKESFPLTVTSAQKNPTAFYLCASSWPGGNQPQHFGDGTRLSIL.

This clone came up a few times. The chain uses TRBV4-1 and TRBJ1-2; perhaps TRBD1 as D (5 bases). Germline CDR1 and CDR2: MGHRA and YSYEKL. The CDR3 runs 16 residues. The V and J ends lost 1 base and 0 bases respectively, with 12 bases between them. The CDR3 protein is CASSQVDRRANYGYTF. Here the CDR3 DNA reads TGCGCCAGCAGCCAAGTAGACAGAAGAGCTAACTATGGCTACACCTTC.